The clone carrying this T cell receptor (beta chain) qualifies as medium-sized. Its antigen is not identified. The data originate from a study of metastatic and nonmetastatic thyroid tumors. Looking at the study overall: Repertoires from malignant and benign thyroid patients were compared across blood and tumor or nodule tissue.

There are 13 residues in the CDR3. Germline CDR1 MNHEY, CDR2 SVGEGT. Trimming removed 6 bases at V and 2 bases at J, with 9 bases between. Nobody among the patients had been given any treatment before thyroid surgery. As handled by the study authors: The authors used CDR3 differences across clinicopathological groups to build a distant-metastasis classifier for papillary thyroid cancer. TCRdb called clones again from the PCR reads with MiXCR. The V and J calls reflect TCRdb's pipeline rather than the authors' work. The data show some 26,000 clones, with roughly 3.7% seen just once and under 4% held by the top ten. Whole-study results and caveats: Benign nodules were reported to have significantly lower TCR beta diversity than malignant thyroid tumors, in blood and tumor.

V and J are TRBV6-2 or TRBV6-3 and TRBJ2-3; D is uncertain. The TCR comes from a male donor with papillary thyroid cancer or a benign thyroid nodule (not recorded which). Some clones in this sample may be carry-over from other donors' samples. The sample was blood. The CDR3 reads CASRNSNTDTQYF. The CDR3 region has the DNA TGTGCCAGCAGGAATTCAAACACAGATACGCAGTATTTT.